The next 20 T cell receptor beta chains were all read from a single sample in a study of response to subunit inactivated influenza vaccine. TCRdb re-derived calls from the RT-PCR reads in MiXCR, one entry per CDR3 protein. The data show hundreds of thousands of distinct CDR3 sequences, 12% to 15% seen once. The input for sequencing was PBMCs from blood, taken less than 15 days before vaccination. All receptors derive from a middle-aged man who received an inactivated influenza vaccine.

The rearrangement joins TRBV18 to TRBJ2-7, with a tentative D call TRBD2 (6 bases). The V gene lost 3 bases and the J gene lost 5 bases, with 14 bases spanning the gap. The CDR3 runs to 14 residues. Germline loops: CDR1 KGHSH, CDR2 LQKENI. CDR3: CASSPPGAGHEQYF. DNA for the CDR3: TGTGCCAGCTCACCTCCCGGGGCGGGACACGAGCAGTACTTC.

CDR3: CASSTGSITGEQYF. In DNA, the CDR3 is TGTGCCAGCAGCACCGGGAGCATTACAGGGGAGCAGTACTTC. The chain recombines TRBV12-3 or TRBV12-4 with TRBJ2-7; TRBD1 or TRBD2 may be the D gene (6 bases each). This CDR3 comprises 14 residues. Trimming removed 6 bases from V and 7 bases from J, with 19 bases in between.

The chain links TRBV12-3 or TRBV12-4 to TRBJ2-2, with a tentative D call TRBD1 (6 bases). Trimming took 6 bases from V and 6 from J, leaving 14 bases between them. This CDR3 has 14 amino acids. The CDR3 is CASRLQGPAGELFF. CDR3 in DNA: TGTGCCAGCAGGTTACAGGGCCCGGCCGGGGAGCTGTTTTTT.

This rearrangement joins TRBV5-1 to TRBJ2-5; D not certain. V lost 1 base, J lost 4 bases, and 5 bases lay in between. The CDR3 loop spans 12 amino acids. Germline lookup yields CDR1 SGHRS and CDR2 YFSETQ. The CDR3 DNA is TGCGCCAGCAGCTTGTTTGGAGAGACCCAGTACTTC. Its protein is CASSLFGETQYF. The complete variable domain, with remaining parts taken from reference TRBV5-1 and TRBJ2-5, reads KAGVTQTPRYLIKTRGQQVTLSCSPISGHRSVSWYQQTPGQGLQFLFEYFSETQRNKGNFPGRFSGRQFSNSRSEMNVSTLELGDSALYLCASSLFGETQYFGPGTRLLVL.

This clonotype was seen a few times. As DNA, the CDR3 is TGTGCCAGCAATAGGGATTTACTAGGCTATGGCTACACCTTC. Translating gives CASNRDLLGYGYTF. The chain couples TRBV9 to TRBJ1-2; D not resolved. This CDR3 has 14 amino acids. The ends were cut back, 6 bases at V and 4 bases at J, with 16 bases in the middle. The germline V gene has CDR1 SGDLS and CDR2 YYNGEE.

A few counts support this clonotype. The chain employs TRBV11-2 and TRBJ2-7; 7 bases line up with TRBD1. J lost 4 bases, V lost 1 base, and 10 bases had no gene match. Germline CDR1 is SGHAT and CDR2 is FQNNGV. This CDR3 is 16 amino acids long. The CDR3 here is CASSLAETGSLYEQYF. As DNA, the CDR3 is TGTGCCAGCAGCTTAGCGGAGACAGGGAGTCTATACGAGCAGTACTTC.

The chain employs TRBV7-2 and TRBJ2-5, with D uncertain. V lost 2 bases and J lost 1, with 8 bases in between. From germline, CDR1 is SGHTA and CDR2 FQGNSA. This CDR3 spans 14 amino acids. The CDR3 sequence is CASSLRAAQETQYF. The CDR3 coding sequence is TGTGCCAGCAGCTTAAGGGCAGCCCAAGAGACCCAGTACTTC.

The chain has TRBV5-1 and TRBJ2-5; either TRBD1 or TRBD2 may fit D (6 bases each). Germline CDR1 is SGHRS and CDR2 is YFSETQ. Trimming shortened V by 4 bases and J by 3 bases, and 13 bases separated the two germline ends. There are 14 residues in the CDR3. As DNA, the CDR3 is TGCGCCAGCAGCCGGGACACGGGGGAAGAGACCCAGTACTTC. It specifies CASSRDTGEETQYF. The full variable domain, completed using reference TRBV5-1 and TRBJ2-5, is KAGVTQTPRYLIKTRGQQVTLSCSPISGHRSVSWYQQTPGQGLQFLFEYFSETQRNKGNFPGRFSGRQFSNSRSEMNVSTLELGDSALYLCASSRDTGEETQYFGPGTRLLVL.

The CDR3 spells CSATTGSGTDTQYF. The CDR3 DNA sequence: TGCAGTGCTACGACAGGGTCCGGCACAGATACGCAGTATTTT. V and J are TRBV20-1 and TRBJ2-3; 7 bases fit TRBD1. In germline, CDR1 is DFQATT, CDR2 SNEGSKA (reference sequence). V shed 4 bases, J shed 1 base, and the junction held 5 bases outside the gene matches. The CDR3 extends over 14 amino acids.

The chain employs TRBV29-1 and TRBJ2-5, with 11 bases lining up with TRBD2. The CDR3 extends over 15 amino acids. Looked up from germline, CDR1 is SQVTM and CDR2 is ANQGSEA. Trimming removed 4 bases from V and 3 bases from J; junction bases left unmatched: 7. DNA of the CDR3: TGCAGCGTTGTACGGGTGGGACTAGCGGAAGAGACCCAGTACTTC. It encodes CSVVRVGLAEETQYF.

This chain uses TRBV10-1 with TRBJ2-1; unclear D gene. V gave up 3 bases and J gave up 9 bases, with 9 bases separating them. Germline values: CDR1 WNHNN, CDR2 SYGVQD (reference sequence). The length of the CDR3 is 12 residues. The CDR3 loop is CASSDLVTEQFF. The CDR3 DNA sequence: TGCGCCAGCAGTGATCTGGTGACTGAGCAGTTCTTC.

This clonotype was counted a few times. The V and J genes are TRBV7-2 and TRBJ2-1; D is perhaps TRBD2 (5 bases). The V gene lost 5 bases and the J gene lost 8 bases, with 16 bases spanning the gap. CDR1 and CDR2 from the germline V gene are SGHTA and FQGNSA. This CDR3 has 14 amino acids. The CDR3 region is CASSLPLGSHEQFF. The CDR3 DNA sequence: TGTGCCAGCAGCCTTCCACTAGGCAGCCATGAGCAGTTCTTC.

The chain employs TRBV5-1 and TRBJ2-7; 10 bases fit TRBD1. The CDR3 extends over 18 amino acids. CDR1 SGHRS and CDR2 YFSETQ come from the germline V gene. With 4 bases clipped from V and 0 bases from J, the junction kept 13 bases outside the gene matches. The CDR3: CASSRSRDRGIGSYEQYF. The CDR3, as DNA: TGCGCCAGCAGCCGATCCCGGGACAGGGGTATTGGCTCCTACGAGCAGTACTTC.

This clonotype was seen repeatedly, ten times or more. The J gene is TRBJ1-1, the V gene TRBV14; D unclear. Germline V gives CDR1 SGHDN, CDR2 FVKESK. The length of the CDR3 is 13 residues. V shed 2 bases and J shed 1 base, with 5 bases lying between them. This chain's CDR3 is CASSQQANTEAFF. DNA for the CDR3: TGTGCCAGCAGCCAACAGGCGAACACTGAAGCTTTCTTT.

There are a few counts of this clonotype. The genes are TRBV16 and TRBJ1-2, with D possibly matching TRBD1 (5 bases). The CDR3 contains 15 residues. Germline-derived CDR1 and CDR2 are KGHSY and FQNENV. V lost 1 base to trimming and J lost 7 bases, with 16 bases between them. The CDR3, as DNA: TGTGCCAGCAGCCAATTTGCGCAGGGAGTCGGTGGCTACACCTTC. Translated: CASSQFAQGVGGYTF.

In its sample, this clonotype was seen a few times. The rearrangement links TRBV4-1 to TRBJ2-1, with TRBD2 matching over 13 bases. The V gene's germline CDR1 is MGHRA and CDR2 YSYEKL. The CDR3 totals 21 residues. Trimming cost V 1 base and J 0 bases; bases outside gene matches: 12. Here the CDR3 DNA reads TGCGCCAGCAGCCAAGTTTGGACTAGCGGGAGAGGGGCAAGCTCCTACAATGAGCAGTTCTTC. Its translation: CASSQVWTSGRGASSYNEQFF.

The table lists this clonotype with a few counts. CDR3 loop: CASSQEIGRNEQFF. CDR3 DNA: TGTGCCAGCAGCCAAGAGATTGGGAGAAATGAGCAGTTCTTC. The chain carries TRBV4-2 and TRBJ2-1, with D possibly being TRBD2 (5 bases). The CDR3 contains 14 residues. Per the germline V gene, CDR1 is LGHNA and CDR2 is YNFKEQ. V was cut by 0 bases and J by 7 bases, with 10 bases left in between.

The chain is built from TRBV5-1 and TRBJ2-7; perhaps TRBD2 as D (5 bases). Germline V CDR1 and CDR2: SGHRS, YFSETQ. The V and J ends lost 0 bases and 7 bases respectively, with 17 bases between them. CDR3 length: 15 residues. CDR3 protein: CASSLEWGSSGEQYF. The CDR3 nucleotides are TGCGCCAGCAGCTTGGAATGGGGTTCCTCGGGGGAGCAGTACTTC.

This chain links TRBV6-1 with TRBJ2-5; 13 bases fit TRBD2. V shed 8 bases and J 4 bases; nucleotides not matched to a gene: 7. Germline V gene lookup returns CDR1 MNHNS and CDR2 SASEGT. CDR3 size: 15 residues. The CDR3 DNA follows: TGTGCCAGCTCGTGGGGACTAGCGGGACCAGAGACCCAGTACTTC. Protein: CASSWGLAGPETQYF.

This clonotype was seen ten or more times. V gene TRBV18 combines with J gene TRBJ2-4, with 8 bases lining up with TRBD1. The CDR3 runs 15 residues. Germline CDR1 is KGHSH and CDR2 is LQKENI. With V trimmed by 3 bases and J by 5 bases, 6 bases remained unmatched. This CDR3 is CASSPGQGAQNIQYF. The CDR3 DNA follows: TGTGCCAGCTCACCGGGGCAGGGGGCCCAAAACATTCAGTACTTC. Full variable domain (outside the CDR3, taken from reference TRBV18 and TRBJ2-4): NAGVMQNPRHLVRRRGQEARLRCSPMKGHSHVYWYRQLPEEGLKFMVYLQKENIIDESGMPKERFSAEFPKEGPSILRIQQVVRGDSAAYFCASSPGQGAQNIQYFGAGTRLSVL.